The sequence of this TCR beta chain was determined in a study of cytomegalovirus exposure and HLA in healthy donors. Study results and limitations: An analysis that was carried out later associated 16,000 or so TCR beta sequences with HLA alleles at 0.05 false discovery rate. A later examination showed that TCR association rates differed by HLA locus, with DRB1 most and HLA-C fewest. In a later analysis, a genetic analysis reported fewer productive-TCR N-insertions in an Asian-associated ancestry cluster than the cohort average.

The CDR3 spans 14 residues. V was cut by 3 bases and J by 11 bases, with 19 bases left in between. The germline gives CDR1 MNHEY, CDR2 SVGAGI. As for this clone: Its matching antigen is unknown.

The PCR ran on 60 Vbeta and 13 Jbeta primers. The assay was immunoSEQ multiplex PCR, and TCRdb's table has in-frame clones only and misses some. The repertoire holds around 300,000 clones, with about 75% as singletons. The chain links TRBV6-5 to TRBJ2-5; no firm D call. This TCR was sampled from a female donor in good health and CMV-seronegative. The sample was PBMCs. CDR3 bases: TGTGCCAGCAGTTATATTCTCGGATCTGAGGAGCAGTACTTC. Translating it yields CASSYILGSEEQYF.